The rows below give T cell receptor beta chains drawn from one sample of a study of shared clonotypes between healthy human individuals. Sequenced by immunoSEQ multiplex PCR; TCRdb stores in-frame clones only, minus some. The table has about 2 million clones, about 95% seen once. Sequencing input: naive CD8+ T cells sorted from blood. These receptors were taken from a man in his late teens or twenties in good health. Each CDR3 is given with its conserved first and last residue. Fields, in order: V gene, D gene, J gene, clone size, CDR3 DNA, CDR3 protein. D genes are given only for firm matches. Clone sizes are given selectively: once, few, many, or a class where the clone is expanded.

>TRBV7-9|TRBD2|TRBJ2-1|NA
TGTGCCAGCAGCTTCCCGGGGGAGGGCAATGAGCAGTTCTTC
CASSFPGEGNEQFF
>TRBV2|TRBD2|TRBJ2-1|NA
TGTGCCAGCAACTTAGGGGCTAGCGGGAGTTTCGGGTATGAGCAGTTCTTC
CASNLGASGSFGYEQFF
>TRBV7-9|NA|TRBJ1-1|NA
TGTGCCAGCAGCTACCCCGGCGGACGCTTGAACACTGAAGCTTTCTTT
CASSYPGGRLNTEAFF
>TRBV7-8|TRBD1|TRBJ2-7|NA
TGTGCCAGCAGCGTACAGGGGGGCTCCTACGAGCAGTACTTC
CASSVQGGSYEQYF
>TRBV27|TRBD1|TRBJ1-1|NA
TGTGCCAGCACCCCGACAGGGGCGAACACTGAAGCTTTCTTT
CASTPTGANTEAFF
>TRBV11-2|TRBD1|TRBJ1-1|NA
TGTGCCAGCAGCTTGGACAGGGAAGCTTTCTTT
CASSLDREAFF
>TRBV2|NA|TRBJ2-1|NA
TGTGCCAGCAGTGGTAGCGGTAGCTCCTACAATGAGCAGTTCTTC
CASSGSGSSYNEQFF
>TRBV28|TRBD1|TRBJ1-1|few
TGTGCCAGCAGTTACAGGGGCCTGAACACTGAAGCTTTCTTT
CASSYRGLNTEAFF
>TRBV18|NA|TRBJ2-1|NA
TGTGCCAGCTCACCACCCTCGCCGAGCGGAATCTACAATGAGCAGTTCTTC
CASSPPSPSGIYNEQFF
>TRBV27|NA|TRBJ2-4|NA
TGTGCCAGCAGTTCCTGGACTGAAAACATTCAGTACTTC
CASSSWTENIQYF
>TRBV5-1|NA|TRBJ1-1|few
TGCGCCAGCAGCTTACAGAACACTGAAGCTTTCTTT
CASSLQNTEAFF
>TRBV27|TRBD1|TRBJ1-5|once
TGTGCCAGCAGCATTGGGACAGGCAATCAGCCCCAGCATTTT
CASSIGTGNQPQHF
>TRBV27|NA|TRBJ1-2|once
TGTGCCAGCAGTGTACGGGGCGGGTCTTATGGCTACACCTTC
CASSVRGGSYGYTF
>TRBV9|NA|TRBJ2-7|NA
TGTGCCAGCAGCCCACCACTGTTAGACGAGCAGTACTTC
CASSPPLLDEQYF
>TRBV6-1|NA|TRBJ1-5|NA
TGTGCCAGCAGTGAAGGGCCGGCGCCCCAGCATTTT
CASSEGPAPQHF
>TRBV27|NA|TRBJ1-6|NA
TGTGCCAGCAGTTTATCGGGGGGGGCAGAACCAAACTCACCCCTCCACTTT
CASSLSGGAEPNSPLHF
>TRBV9|TRBD1|TRBJ2-1|NA
TGTGCCAGCAGCGAAGCAGGGGGCGGTTACAATGAGCAGTTCTTC
CASSEAGGGYNEQFF
>TRBV13|NA|TRBJ1-6|NA
TGTGCCAGCAGCTTAAGGACCGGGGCTTCACCCCTCCACTTT
CASSLRTGASPLHF
>TRBV15|NA|TRBJ2-1|NA
TGTGCCACCAGCAGAGAGAGACCGGGGAACACCTACAATGAGCAGTTCTTC
CATSRERPGNTYNEQFF
>TRBV29-1|NA|TRBJ1-5|NA
TGCAGTGCAGGGGAGGATAGCAATCAGCCCCAGCATTTT
CSAGEDSNQPQHF
>TRBV7-9|TRBD1|TRBJ2-1|once
TGTGCCAGCAGCCCTGGACAGGGGGTATACAATGAGCAGTTCTTC
CASSPGQGVYNEQFF
>TRBV6-1|NA|TRBJ2-7|NA
TGTGCCAGCAGTGAATACGGGGTCCCCTACGAGCAGTACTTC
CASSEYGVPYEQYF
>TRBV27|NA|TRBJ2-7|once
TGTGCCAGCAGTCTGGCTCCTGCCTACGAGCAGTACTTC
CASSLAPAYEQYF
>TRBV6-1|NA|TRBJ2-3|NA
TGTGCCAGCAGTGCCTCACGTATCGCCGACTACACAGATACGCAGTATTTT
CASSASRIADYTDTQYF
>TRBV7-2|NA|TRBJ1-1|NA
TGTGCCAGCAGCTTTCGGGTCGAATACACTGAAGCTTTCTTT
CASSFRVEYTEAFF
>TRBV9|NA|TRBJ2-7|NA
TGTGCCAGCAGCGTATCCCCGGGCGAGCAGTACTTC
CASSVSPGEQYF